Each of the 14 T cell receptor beta chains below was sequenced from the same sample in a study of T cell clones after liver transplantation. Clones were sequenced by immunoSEQ multiplex PCR, and TCRdb holds only the in-frame ones, with some missing. Among 25,000 to 35,000 clones, about 94% were seen once, and the ten largest hold 25% to 30%. Material: CD8+ T cells from blood, obtained 12 months after liver transplant. Source of these receptors: a human patient who received a liver transplant. A subset of T cells may come from the graft donor.

This chain links TRBV27 with TRBJ1-2, with D perhaps TRBD1 (5 bases). Germline loops: CDR1 MNHEY, CDR2 SMNVEV (reference sequence). The CDR3 has 14 residues. Trimming took off 6 bases at V and 5 bases at J, with 16 bases between the two ends. The CDR3 DNA follows: TGTGCCAGCAGCCTCGGGCAGGGAAGGTATGGCTACACCTTC. Translated, it gives CASSLGQGRYGYTF.

The rearrangement joins TRBV9 to TRBJ2-3; 8 nucleotides match TRBD2. The J segment lost 4 bases and the V segment lost 5 bases, leaving 6 bases of the junction unmatched. The CDR3 extends over 14 amino acids. CDR1 is SGDLS, CDR2 YYNGEE, per germline. The DNA of the CDR3 is TGTGCCAGCAGGTCAGGACTAGCTCCAGATACGCAGTATTTT. Its translation is CASRSGLAPDTQYF.

This rearrangement joins TRBV9 to TRBJ1-1; 9 nucleotides line up with TRBD1. The CDR3 has 15 residues. V was pared by 3 bases and J by 2 bases, with 5 bases of the junction left unmatched. The germline V gene encodes CDR1 SGDLS and CDR2 YYNGEE. This chain's CDR3 is CASSETGGDNTEAFF. CDR3 nucleotide sequence: TGTGCCAGCAGCGAGACAGGGGGGGATAACACTGAAGCTTTCTTT.

This chain joins TRBV18 and TRBJ2-7; weak D call: TRBD2 (6 bases). This CDR3 spans 16 amino acids. The germline CDR1 and CDR2 sequences are KGHSH and LQKENI. Deletions cut 0 bases from V and 6 bases from J, with 18 bases between. The CDR3 DNA reads as TGTGCCAGCTCACCACCGCCCGGGACTTCATTTGTCGAGCAGTACTTC. This codes for CASSPPPGTSFVEQYF.

The chain has TRBV4-1 and TRBJ2-7, with D perhaps TRBD2 (6 bases). The CDR3 has 13 amino acids. CDR1 MGHRA and CDR2 YSYEKL come from the germline V gene. Trimming shortened V by 2 bases and J by 6 bases, and 11 bases separated the two germline ends. The CDR3 bases are TGCGCCAGCAGCCAACGGGACTTTTCCGAGCAGTACTTC. It encodes CASSQRDFSEQYF.

The CDR3 DNA reads as TGTGCCTGGAGTCAAGGGAGCGGTGAGCAGTTCTTC. Residues: CAWSQGSGEQFF. This chain uses TRBV30 with TRBJ2-1, with a tentative D call TRBD2 (5 bases). V lost 2 bases to trimming and J lost 9 bases, with 11 bases between them. CDR1 and CDR2 from the germline V gene are GTSNPN and SVGIG (reference sequence). CDR3 length equals 12 residues.

The chain links TRBV10-3 to TRBJ1-4, with D maybe TRBD1 (6 bases). CDR1 is ENHRY and CDR2 is SYGVKD in the germline V gene. The V end lost 5 bases, the J end lost 5 bases, and 9 bases lay between the germline ends. The CDR3 loop spans 13 amino acids. Here the CDR3 DNA reads TGTGCCATCAGTTGGGGGGCGAATGAAAAACTGTTTTTT. Amino acid sequence: CAISWGANEKLFF.

This chain uses TRBV5-6 with TRBJ2-7, with 8 nucleotides matching TRBD1. Per germline, CDR1 SGHDT and CDR2 YYEEEE. V shed 4 bases and J 0 bases; nucleotides not matched to a gene: 6. CDR3 size: 15 residues. The chain's CDR3 is CASSGGQESSYEQYF. CDR3 sequence (DNA): TGTGCCAGCAGCGGGGGACAGGAGAGCTCCTACGAGCAGTACTTC.

The J gene is TRBJ2-5, the V gene TRBV9; 8 nucleotides line up with TRBD2. The CDR3 sequence is 15 residues long. The germline CDR1 and CDR2 sequences are SGDLS and YYNGEE. The V and J ends lost 3 bases and 4 bases, in that order; junction bases with no gene match: 8. The CDR3 protein is CASSAGLALLETQYF. The CDR3 bases are TGTGCCAGCAGCGCCGGACTAGCCCTACTAGAGACCCAGTACTTC.

The chain combines TRBV9 with TRBJ2-5; 11 nucleotides match TRBD2. Germline assignment: CDR1 SGDLS and CDR2 YYNGEE. CDR3 size: 18 residues. V was pared by 4 bases and J by 5 bases, with 16 bases of the junction left unmatched. The CDR3 DNA is TGTGCCAGCAGCCCGCGGGAGGGACTAGCGGTACGCCTTGAGACCCAGTACTTC. This sequence encodes CASSPREGLAVRLETQYF.

The genes are TRBV5-1 and TRBJ2-1, with 11 bases that match TRBD2. Germline V gene data show CDR1 as SGHRS and CDR2 as YFSETQ. CDR3 length: 15 residues. With 7 bases clipped from V and 4 bases from J, the junction kept 7 bases outside the gene matches. The CDR3 nucleotides are TGCGCCAGCGCCCCGACTAGCGGGATGTACAATGAGCAGTTCTTC. It translates to CASAPTSGMYNEQFF. The full variable domain, its missing parts supplied by reference TRBV5-1 and TRBJ2-1, is KAGVTQTPRYLIKTRGQQVTLSCSPISGHRSVSWYQQTPGQGLQFLFEYFSETQRNKGNFPGRFSGRQFSNSRSEMNVSTLELGDSALYLCASAPTSGMYNEQFFGPGTRLTVL.

For the CDR3, the DNA is TGCGCCAGCAGTGCCACCGCTGGCGGCCCCTACAATGAGCAGTTCTTC. This codes for CASSATAGGPYNEQFF. V is TRBV10-2 and J is TRBJ2-1; D unresolved. This CDR3 contains 16 residues. Per germline, CDR1 WSHSY and CDR2 SAAADI. The V and J ends lost 4 bases and 2 bases respectively, with 15 bases between them.

This chain connects TRBV10-3 to TRBJ1-1; TRBD1 aligns across 7 bases. The CDR3 totals 13 residues. Unmatched junction bases numbered 4, after V lost 6 bases and J lost 3 bases. Germline V gene data show CDR1 as ENHRY and CDR2 as SYGVKD. The CDR3 bases are TGTGCCATCAGCTCCCAGGGGGACACTGAAGCTTTCTTT. Translation gives CAISSQGDTEAFF.

The V and J genes are TRBV27 and TRBJ2-3, with D unclear. The germline CDR1 and CDR2 sequences are MNHEY and SMNVEV (reference sequence). V was shortened by 5 bases and J by 6 bases, with 9 bases between the two germline ends. The length of the CDR3 is 12 residues. CDR3 sequence (DNA): TGTGCCAGCAGTGGGTCCATGGATACGCAGTATTTT. Protein product: CASSGSMDTQYF.